This T cell receptor beta chain was identified during a study of T cell responses to AZD1222 COVID-19 vaccine. Study in general: Timing groups of about 4 and about 12 weeks for second doses were pooled. Whole-study findings and limits: The repertoires were collected only after the peak T cell response.

Data came from immunoSEQ multiplex PCR; TCRdb stores just in-frame clones and leaves some out. The repertoire holds about 96,000 clones, with roughly nine tenths as singletons. With respect to this clone: The antigen is unknown.

The CDR3 has 15 residues. The V and J ends lost 4 bases and 2 bases, in that order; junction bases with no gene match: 9. Per germline, CDR1 SGHRS and CDR2 YFSETQ. The chain couples TRBV5-1 to TRBJ2-7; 7 bases fit TRBD1. The specimen was peripheral blood, collected on day 0 of AZD1222 vaccination. This TCR derives from an adult in good health. For the CDR3, the DNA is TGCGCCAGCAGCCAAAGACAGGGTTCCACCTACGAGCAGTACTTC. Translating it yields CASSQRQGSTYEQYF.